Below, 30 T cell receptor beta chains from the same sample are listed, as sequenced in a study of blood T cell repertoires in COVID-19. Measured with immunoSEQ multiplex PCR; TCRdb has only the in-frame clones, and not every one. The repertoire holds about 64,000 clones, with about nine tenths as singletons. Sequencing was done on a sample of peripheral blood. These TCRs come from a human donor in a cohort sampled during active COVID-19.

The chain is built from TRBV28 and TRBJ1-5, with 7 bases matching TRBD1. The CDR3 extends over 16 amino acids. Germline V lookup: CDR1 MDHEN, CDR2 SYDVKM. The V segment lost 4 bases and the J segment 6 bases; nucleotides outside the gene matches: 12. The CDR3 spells CASSSPPGGRGQPQHF. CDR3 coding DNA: TGTGCCAGCAGTTCCCCACCAGGGGGTCGCGGTCAGCCCCAGCATTTT.

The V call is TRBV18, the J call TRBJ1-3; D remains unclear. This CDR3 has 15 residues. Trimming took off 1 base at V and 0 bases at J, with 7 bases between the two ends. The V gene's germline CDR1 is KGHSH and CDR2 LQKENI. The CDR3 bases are TGTGCCAGCTCACCACAGCGGAACTCTGGAAACACCATATATTTT. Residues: CASSPQRNSGNTIYF.

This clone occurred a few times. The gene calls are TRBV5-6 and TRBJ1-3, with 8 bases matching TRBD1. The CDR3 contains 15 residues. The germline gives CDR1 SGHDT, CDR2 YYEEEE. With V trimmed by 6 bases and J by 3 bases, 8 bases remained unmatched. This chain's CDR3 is CASTTDRGLGNTIYF. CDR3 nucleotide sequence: TGTGCCAGCACTACCGACAGGGGACTTGGAAACACCATATATTTT. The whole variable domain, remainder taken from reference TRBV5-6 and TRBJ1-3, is DAGVTQSPTHLIKTRGQQVTLRCSPKSGHDTVSWYQQALGQGPQFIFQYYEEEERQRGNFPDRFSGHQFPNYSSELNVNALLLGDSALYLCASTTDRGLGNTIYFGEGSWLTVV.

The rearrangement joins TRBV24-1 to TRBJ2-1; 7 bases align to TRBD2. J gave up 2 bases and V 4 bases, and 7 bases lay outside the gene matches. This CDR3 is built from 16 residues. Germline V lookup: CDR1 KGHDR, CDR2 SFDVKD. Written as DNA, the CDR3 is TGTGCCACCAGTGAGCCGCTAGCGGAACCCTACAATGAGCAGTTCTTC. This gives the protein CATSEPLAEPYNEQFF.

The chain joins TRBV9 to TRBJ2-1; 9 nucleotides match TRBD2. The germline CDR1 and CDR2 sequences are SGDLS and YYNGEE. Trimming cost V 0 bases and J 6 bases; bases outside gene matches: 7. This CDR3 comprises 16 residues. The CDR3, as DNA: TGTGCCAGCAGCGTAGGAGTTGGAGCGGGAGGCAATGAGCAGTTCTTC. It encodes CASSVGVGAGGNEQFF.

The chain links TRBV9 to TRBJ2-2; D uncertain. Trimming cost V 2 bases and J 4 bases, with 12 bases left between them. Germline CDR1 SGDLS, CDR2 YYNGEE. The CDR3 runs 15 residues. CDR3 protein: CASSVRSSGTGELFF. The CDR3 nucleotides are TGTGCCAGCAGCGTCCGATCCTCGGGCACCGGGGAGCTGTTTTTT.

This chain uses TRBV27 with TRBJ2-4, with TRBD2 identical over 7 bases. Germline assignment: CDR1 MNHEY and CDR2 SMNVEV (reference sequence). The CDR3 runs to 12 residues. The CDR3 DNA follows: TGTGGATCAGGGAGGGAAGAAAACATTCAGTACTTC. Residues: CGSGREENIQYF.

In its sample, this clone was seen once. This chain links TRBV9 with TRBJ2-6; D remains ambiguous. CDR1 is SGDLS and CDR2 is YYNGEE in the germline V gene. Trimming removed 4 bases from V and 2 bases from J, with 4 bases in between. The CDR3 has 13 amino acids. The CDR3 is CASSITGANVLTF. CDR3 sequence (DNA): TGTGCCAGCAGCATTACTGGGGCCAACGTCCTGACTTTC. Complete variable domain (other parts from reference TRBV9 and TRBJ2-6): DSGVTQTPKHLITATGQRVTLRCSPRSGDLSVYWYQQSLDQGLQFLIQYYNGEERAKGNILERFSAQQFPDLHSELNLSSLELGDSALYFCASSITGANVLTFGAGSRLTVL.

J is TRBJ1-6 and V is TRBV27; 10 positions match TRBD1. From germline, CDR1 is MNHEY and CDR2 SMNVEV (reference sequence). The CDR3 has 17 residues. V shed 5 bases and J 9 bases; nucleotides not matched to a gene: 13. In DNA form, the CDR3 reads TGTGCCAGCAGTCCAAGAACCGGGACAGGGGTTTCTTCACCCCTCCACTTT. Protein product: CASSPRTGTGVSSPLHF.

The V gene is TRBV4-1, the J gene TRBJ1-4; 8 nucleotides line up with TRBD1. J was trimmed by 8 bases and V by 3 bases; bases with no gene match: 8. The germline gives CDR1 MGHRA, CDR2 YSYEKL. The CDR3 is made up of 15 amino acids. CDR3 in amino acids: CASSHQDREIEKLFF. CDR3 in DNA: TGCGCCAGCAGCCACCAGGACAGGGAGATAGAAAAACTGTTTTTT.

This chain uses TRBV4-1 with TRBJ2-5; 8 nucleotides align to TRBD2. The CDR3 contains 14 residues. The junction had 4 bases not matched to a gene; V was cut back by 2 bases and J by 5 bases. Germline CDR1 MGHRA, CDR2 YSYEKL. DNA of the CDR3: TGCGCCAGCAGCCAATTGACTAGCGATGAGACCCAGTACTTC. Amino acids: CASSQLTSDETQYF.

Here the CDR3 reads CASRGDRGGYEQYF. DNA for the CDR3: TGTGCCAGCAGGGGGGACAGGGGCGGGTACGAGCAGTACTTC. This chain joins TRBV27 and TRBJ2-7; TRBD1 matches 10 bases. The CDR3 has 14 residues. Germline V gives CDR1 MNHEY, CDR2 SMNVEV (reference sequence). V lost 6 bases to trimming and J lost 4 bases; unmatched junction nucleotides: 6.

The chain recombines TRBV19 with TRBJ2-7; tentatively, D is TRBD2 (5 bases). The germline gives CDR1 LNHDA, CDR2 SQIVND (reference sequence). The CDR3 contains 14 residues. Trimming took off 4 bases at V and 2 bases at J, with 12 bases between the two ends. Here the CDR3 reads CASSTDGNTYEQYF. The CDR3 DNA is TGTGCCAGTAGTACCGACGGGAACACCTACGAGCAGTACTTC.

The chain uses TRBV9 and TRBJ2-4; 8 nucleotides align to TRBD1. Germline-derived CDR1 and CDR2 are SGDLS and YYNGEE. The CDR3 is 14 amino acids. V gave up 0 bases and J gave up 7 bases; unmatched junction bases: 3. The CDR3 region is CASSVGTGSNIQYF. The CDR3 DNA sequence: TGTGCCAGCAGCGTAGGGACAGGGAGTAACATTCAGTACTTC. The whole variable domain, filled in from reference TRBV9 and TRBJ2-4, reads DSGVTQTPKHLITATGQRVTLRCSPRSGDLSVYWYQQSLDQGLQFLIQYYNGEERAKGNILERFSAQQFPDLHSELNLSSLELGDSALYFCASSVGTGSNIQYFGAGTRLSVL.

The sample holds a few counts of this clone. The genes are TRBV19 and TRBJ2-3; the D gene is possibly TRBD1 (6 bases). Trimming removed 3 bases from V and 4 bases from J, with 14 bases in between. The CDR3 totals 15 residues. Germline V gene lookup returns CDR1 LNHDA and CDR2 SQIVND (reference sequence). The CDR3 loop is CASSMPGQGADTQYF. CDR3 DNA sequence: TGTGCCAGTAGTATGCCGGGACAAGGGGCAGATACGCAGTATTTT. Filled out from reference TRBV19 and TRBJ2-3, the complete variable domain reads DGGITQSPKYLFRKEGQNVTLSCEQNLNHDAMYWYRQDPGQGLRLIYYSQIVNDFQKGDIAEGYSVSREKKESFPLTVTSAQKNPTAFYLCASSMPGQGADTQYFGPGTRLTVL.

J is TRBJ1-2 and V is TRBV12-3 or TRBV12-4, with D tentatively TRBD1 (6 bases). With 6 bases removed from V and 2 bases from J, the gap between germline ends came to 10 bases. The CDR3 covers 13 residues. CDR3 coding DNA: TGTGCCAGCAGCAAAGGGGGAAACTATGGCTACACCTTC. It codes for CASSKGGNYGYTF.

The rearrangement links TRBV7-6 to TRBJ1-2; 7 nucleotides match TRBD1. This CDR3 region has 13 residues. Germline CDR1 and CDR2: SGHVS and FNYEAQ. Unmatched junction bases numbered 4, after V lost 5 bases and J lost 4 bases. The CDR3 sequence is CASSQQGLYGYTF. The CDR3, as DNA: TGTGCCAGCAGCCAACAGGGGCTCTATGGCTACACCTTC.

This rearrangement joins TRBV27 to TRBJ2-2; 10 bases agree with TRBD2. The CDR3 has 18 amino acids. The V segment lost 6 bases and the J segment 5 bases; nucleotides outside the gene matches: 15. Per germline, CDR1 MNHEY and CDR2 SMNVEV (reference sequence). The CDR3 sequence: CASRDLALLAGRTGELFF. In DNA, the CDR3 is TGTGCCAGCAGGGATTTGGCATTACTAGCGGGGAGGACCGGGGAGCTGTTTTTT.

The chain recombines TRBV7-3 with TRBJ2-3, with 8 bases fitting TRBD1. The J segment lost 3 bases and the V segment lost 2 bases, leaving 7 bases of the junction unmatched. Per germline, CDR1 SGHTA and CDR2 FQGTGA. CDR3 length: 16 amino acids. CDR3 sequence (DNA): TGTGCCAGCAGCTTACTCGACAGGGGAAGTACAGATACGCAGTATTTT. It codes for CASSLLDRGSTDTQYF.

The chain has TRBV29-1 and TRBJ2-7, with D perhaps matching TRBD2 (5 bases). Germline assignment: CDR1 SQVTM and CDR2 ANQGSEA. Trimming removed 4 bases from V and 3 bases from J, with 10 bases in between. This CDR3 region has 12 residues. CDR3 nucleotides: TGCAGCGTTGGCCGGGATCTCTACGAGCAGTACTTC. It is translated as CSVGRDLYEQYF.

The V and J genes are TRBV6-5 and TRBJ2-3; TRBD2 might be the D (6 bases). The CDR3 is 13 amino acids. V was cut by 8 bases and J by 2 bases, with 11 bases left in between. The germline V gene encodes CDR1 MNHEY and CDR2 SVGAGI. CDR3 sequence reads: CASGGFATDTQYF. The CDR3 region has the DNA TGTGCCAGCGGAGGGTTCGCCACAGATACGCAGTATTTT.

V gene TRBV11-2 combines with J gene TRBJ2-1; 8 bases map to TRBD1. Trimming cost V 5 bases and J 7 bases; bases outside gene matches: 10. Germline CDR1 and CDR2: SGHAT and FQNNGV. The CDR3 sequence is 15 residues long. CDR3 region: CASSPITDRGNEQFF. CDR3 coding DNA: TGTGCCAGCAGCCCTATCACCGACAGGGGAAATGAGCAGTTCTTC.

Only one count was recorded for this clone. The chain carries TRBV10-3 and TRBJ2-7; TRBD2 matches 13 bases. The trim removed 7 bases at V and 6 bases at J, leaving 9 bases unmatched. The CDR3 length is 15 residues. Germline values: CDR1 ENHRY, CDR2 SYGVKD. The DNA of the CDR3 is TGTGCCATCATGGGGGGACTAGCGGGATTGAGCGAGCAGTACTTC. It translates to CAIMGGLAGLSEQYF.

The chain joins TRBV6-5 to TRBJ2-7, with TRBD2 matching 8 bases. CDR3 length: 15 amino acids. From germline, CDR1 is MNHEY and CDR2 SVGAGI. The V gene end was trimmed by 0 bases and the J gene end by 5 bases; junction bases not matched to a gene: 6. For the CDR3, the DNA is TGTGCCAGCAGTTACTCCACCCAACTAGCGGACGAGCAGTACTTC. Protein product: CASSYSTQLADEQYF.

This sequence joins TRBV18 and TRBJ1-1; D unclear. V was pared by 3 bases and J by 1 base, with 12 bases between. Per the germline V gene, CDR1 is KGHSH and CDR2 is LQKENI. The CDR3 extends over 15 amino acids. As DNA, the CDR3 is TGTGCCAGCTCACCGGCAGCGATCAGGAACACTGAAGCTTTCTTT. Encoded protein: CASSPAAIRNTEAFF.

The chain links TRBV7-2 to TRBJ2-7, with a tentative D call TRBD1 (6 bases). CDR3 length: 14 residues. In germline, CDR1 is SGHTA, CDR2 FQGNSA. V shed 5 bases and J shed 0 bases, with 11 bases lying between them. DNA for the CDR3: TGTGCCAGCAGCCCAGGGGTGGTCTCCTACGAGCAGTACTTC. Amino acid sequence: CASSPGVVSYEQYF.

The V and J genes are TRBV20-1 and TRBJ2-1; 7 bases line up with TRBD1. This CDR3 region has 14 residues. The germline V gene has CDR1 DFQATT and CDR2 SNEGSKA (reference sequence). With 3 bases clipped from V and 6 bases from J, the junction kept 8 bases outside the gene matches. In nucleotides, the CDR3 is TGCAGTGCTAGTGGGACAGAGGGTCCCAATGAGCAGTTCTTC. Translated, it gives CSASGTEGPNEQFF.

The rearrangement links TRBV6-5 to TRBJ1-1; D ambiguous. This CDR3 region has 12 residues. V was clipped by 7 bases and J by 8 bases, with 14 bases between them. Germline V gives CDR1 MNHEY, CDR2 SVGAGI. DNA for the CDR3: TGTGCCAGCACTACCCCGGGAAACGAAGCTTTCTTT. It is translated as CASTTPGNEAFF.

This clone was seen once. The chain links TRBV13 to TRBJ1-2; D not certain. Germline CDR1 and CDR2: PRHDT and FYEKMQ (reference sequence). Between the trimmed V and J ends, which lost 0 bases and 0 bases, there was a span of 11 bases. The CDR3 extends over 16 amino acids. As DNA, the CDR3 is TGTGCCAGCAGCTTAGGCGGGGTGGTTACTAACTATGGCTACACCTTC. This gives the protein CASSLGGVVTNYGYTF.

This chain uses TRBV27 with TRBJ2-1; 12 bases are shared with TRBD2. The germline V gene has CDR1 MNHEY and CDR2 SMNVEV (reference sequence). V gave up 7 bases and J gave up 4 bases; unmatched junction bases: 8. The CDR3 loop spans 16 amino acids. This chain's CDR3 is CASTTRLAGVYNEQFF. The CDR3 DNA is TGTGCCAGCACGACTAGACTAGCGGGAGTTTACAATGAGCAGTTCTTC.